Listed here are 29 T cell receptor beta chains from one sample, sequenced in a study of identical twins. MiXCR was run by TCRdb on the 5' RACE reads, yielding one entry per CDR3 protein. The sample records approximately 230,000 distinct CDR3 sequences, around 6.5% being singletons. These data also featured in a second study, about T cells expressing NK-cell markers.

Sequencing used CD8+ T cells sorted from blood. Source of these receptors: a woman under 30 in good health.

This chain joins TRBV4-1 and TRBJ2-5; D is tentatively TRBD1 or TRBD2 (6 bases each). The CDR3 has 15 residues. The germline gives CDR1 MGHRA, CDR2 YSYEKL. Trimming removed 4 bases at V and 2 bases at J, with 14 bases between. The CDR3 bases are TGCGCCAGCAGCCGGGAAGGGGGGCGACAAGAGACCCAGTACTTC. Protein product: CASSREGGRQETQYF.

A word on this clonotype: A much larger clone is a single base away; this may be a read error. This rearrangement joins TRBV20-1 to TRBJ2-7; the match to TRBD2 covers 11 bases. In germline, CDR1 is DFQATT, CDR2 SNEGSKA (reference sequence). The CDR3 has 16 residues. The CDR3 coding sequence is TGCTGTGCTAGAGATACTAGCGGGAGTTCGTCCTACGAGCAGTACTTC. Protein sequence: CCARDTSGSSSYEQYF.

This chain joins TRBV20-1 and TRBJ1-5, with a tentative D call TRBD1 (5 bases). The CDR3 extends over 12 amino acids. The ends were cut back, 4 bases at V and 7 bases at J, with 11 bases in the middle. Germline-derived CDR1 and CDR2 are DFQATT and SNEGSKA (reference sequence). The CDR3 loop is CSAITGGQPQHF. The CDR3 nucleotides are TGCAGTGCTATTACAGGTGGACAGCCCCAGCATTTT.

In regard to this clonotype: At one end, the junction sequence differs from germline, possibly due to a read error. This chain joins TRBV29-1 and TRBJ1-1; D remains ambiguous. This CDR3 has 12 amino acids. Germline-derived CDR1 and CDR2 are SQVTM and ANQGSEA. CDR3: CTVREWFTEAFF. CDR3 in DNA: TGCACCGTTCGGGAATGGTTCACTGAAGCTTTCTTT.

This chain connects TRBV20-1 to TRBJ1-1; D possibly corresponds to TRBD1 (6 bases). The CDR3 spans 11 residues. From germline, CDR1 is DFQATT and CDR2 SNEGSKA (reference sequence). V was pared by 4 bases and J by 7 bases, with 10 bases between. The CDR3 is CSATLQGEAFF. The CDR3 DNA reads TGCAGTGCTACCCTACAGGGTGAAGCTTTCTTT.

This clonotype was counted at least ten times. The rearrangement uses TRBV11-2 and TRBJ2-7; 8 nucleotides match TRBD1. The CDR3 runs to 13 residues. Germline V lookup: CDR1 SGHAT, CDR2 FQNNGV. J gave up 4 bases and V 5 bases, and 4 bases lay outside the gene matches. The CDR3 protein is CASSPDRGYEQYF. The CDR3 DNA is TGTGCCAGCAGCCCTGACAGGGGTTACGAGCAGTACTTC.

This chain connects TRBV4-3 to TRBJ2-7; TRBD1 aligns across 7 bases. Losses at the gene ends were 0 bases for V and 5 bases for J; bases not matched to a gene: 7. The CDR3 loop spans 15 amino acids. Per the germline V gene, CDR1 is LGHNA and CDR2 is YSLEER. CDR3 nucleotides: TGCGCCAGCAGCCAAGAAGGTGGGACAGATAACGAGCAGTACTTC. This translates into CASSQEGGTDNEQYF.

Ten or more counts support this clonotype. This chain links TRBV7-9 with TRBJ1-5; D perhaps matches TRBD1 (6 bases). V was trimmed by 4 bases and J by 1 base, leaving 11 bases between them. This CDR3 has 15 residues. Per germline, CDR1 SEHNR and CDR2 FQNEAQ (reference sequence). The CDR3 region is CASSSPGESNQPQHF. CDR3 in DNA: TGTGCCAGCAGCTCTCCAGGGGAGAGCAATCAGCCCCAGCATTTT.

The chain combines TRBV7-2 with TRBJ2-1, with 7 positions matching TRBD2. Germline V lookup: CDR1 SGHTA, CDR2 FQGNSA. The J segment lost 4 bases and the V segment lost 2 bases, leaving 5 bases of the junction unmatched. The CDR3 loop spans 15 amino acids. The CDR3 nucleotides read TGTGCCAGCAGCTTAAGCGGGGTACAGTACAATGAGCAGTTCTTC. Its protein is CASSLSGVQYNEQFF.

This clonotype came up a few times. This chain uses TRBV4-3 with TRBJ2-6; tentative D call: TRBD2 (5 bases). Trimming took 4 bases from V and 0 from J, leaving 10 bases between them. Germline CDR1 and CDR2: LGHNA and YSLEER. The CDR3 length is 16 residues. The CDR3 protein is CASSPVGNSGANVLTF. The CDR3 bases are TGCGCCAGCAGCCCTGTCGGGAACTCTGGGGCCAACGTCCTGACTTTC.

J is TRBJ1-3 and V is TRBV15; a possible D gene is TRBD1 (5 bases). V lost 4 bases and J 2 bases, leaving 15 bases between the germline ends. CDR3 length: 16 residues. CDR1 is LNHNV, CDR2 YYDKDF, per germline (reference sequence). CDR3 protein: CATSNRGRGPGNTIYF. The CDR3 DNA sequence: TGTGCCACCAGCAACCGTGGTAGGGGACCTGGAAACACCATATATTTT.

This clonotype has only a few counts. V is TRBV6-4 and J is TRBJ1-5; the D is unclear. Germline lookup yields CDR1 MRHNA and CDR2 SNTAGT. The CDR3 is made up of 10 amino acids. Trimming pared 3 bases from V and 11 bases from J, leaving 5 bases between. The CDR3 region is CASSDLTQHF. CDR3 nucleotide sequence: TGTGCCAGCAGTGATTTGACCCAGCATTTT.

There are a few counts of this clonotype. The chain has TRBV6-2 or TRBV6-3 and TRBJ2-7, with TRBD1 matching over 7 bases. The CDR3 is made up of 14 amino acids. CDR1 and CDR2 from the germline V gene are MNHEY and SVGEGT. V lost 9 bases, J lost 2 bases, and 10 bases stayed unmatched. This CDR3 reads CASFSGTETYEQYF. CDR3 DNA sequence: TGTGCCAGTTTCTCCGGGACAGAAACCTACGAGCAGTACTTC.

This clonotype was recorded at least ten times. The chain has TRBV20-1 and TRBJ1-4, with a tentative D call TRBD1 (5 bases). The CDR3 has 12 residues. Germline-derived CDR1 and CDR2 are DFQATT and SNEGSKA (reference sequence). The V end lost 6 bases, the J end lost 8 bases, and 13 bases lay between the germline ends. The CDR3 region is CSARTKSEKLFF. CDR3 DNA: TGCAGTGCCAGGACAAAAAGCGAAAAACTGTTTTTT.

This clonotype was observed a few times. The chain links TRBV6-5 to TRBJ2-7, with D perhaps TRBD1 or TRBD2 (6 bases each). The germline CDR1 and CDR2 sequences are MNHEY and SVGAGI. The germline V and J ends were trimmed by 0 bases and 6 bases, with 15 bases remaining between them. The CDR3 loop spans 15 amino acids. The CDR3 DNA is TGTGCCAGCAGTTACTCCGGCGTGGGGGGCCGCGAGCAGTACTTC. It specifies CASSYSGVGGREQYF.

V gene TRBV9 combines with J gene TRBJ1-5, with a weak D call TRBD1 (6 bases). The CDR3 runs 15 residues. V was pared by 4 bases and J by 7 bases, with 18 bases between. Per germline, CDR1 SGDLS and CDR2 YYNGEE. The CDR3 sequence is CASSPREGGGQPQHF. As DNA, the CDR3 is TGTGCCAGCAGCCCCCGAGAGGGGGGAGGGCAGCCCCAGCATTTT.

This clonotype has at least ten counts. The chain employs TRBV20-1 and TRBJ1-5; 7 bases line up with TRBD1. V trimming: 5 bases; J trimming: 0 bases; junction bases outside the gene matches: 10. The CDR3 has 16 amino acids. Germline lookup yields CDR1 DFQATT and CDR2 SNEGSKA (reference sequence). Here the CDR3 reads CSAGITTGHSNQPQHF. Written as DNA, the CDR3 is TGCAGTGCTGGTATAACGACAGGGCATAGCAATCAGCCCCAGCATTTT.

This clonotype was seen many times. This sequence joins TRBV12-3 or TRBV12-4 and TRBJ2-5; 9 positions agree with TRBD2. V trimming: 5 bases; J trimming: 0 bases; junction bases outside the gene matches: 4. The CDR3 is 15 residues long. CDR3 amino acids: CASSGRLADQETQYF. CDR3 nucleotides: TGTGCCAGCAGTGGAAGACTAGCGGACCAAGAGACCCAGTACTTC.

This clonotype was detected a few times. J is TRBJ1-2 and V is TRBV9; the D is unclear. V gave up 4 bases and J gave up 4 bases, with 8 bases separating them. This CDR3 is 12 amino acids long. Germline CDR1 is SGDLS and CDR2 is YYNGEE. The CDR3 DNA is TGTGCCAGCAGCATCCGGGCCTATGGCTACACCTTC. Its translation is CASSIRAYGYTF.

This chain links TRBV6-5 with TRBJ2-1; D might be TRBD2 (7 bases). Germline V lookup: CDR1 MNHEY, CDR2 SVGAGI. Trimming left V 0 bases short and J 9 bases short, with 15 bases between. The CDR3 runs to 15 residues. The CDR3 reads CASSYSIRGGAEQFF. DNA for the CDR3: TGTGCCAGCAGTTACTCGATTAGGGGGGGGGCTGAGCAGTTCTTC.

The chain employs TRBV6-1 and TRBJ2-5, with a possible D match to TRBD1 (6 bases). Trimming took off 5 bases at V and 5 bases at J, with 18 bases between the two ends. Germline values: CDR1 MNHNS, CDR2 SASEGT. This CDR3 comprises 15 residues. CDR3 amino acids: CASSPPSTGRETQYF. The CDR3 DNA reads TGTGCCAGCAGTCCCCCATCCACAGGGCGGGAGACCCAGTACTTC.

This rearrangement joins TRBV5-1 to TRBJ2-1; D possibly corresponds to TRBD2 (6 bases). Per the germline V gene, CDR1 is SGHRS and CDR2 is YFSETQ. This CDR3 has 15 residues. Trimming left V 2 bases short and J 3 bases short, with 12 bases between. CDR3 sequence (DNA): TGCGCCAGCAGCTTAGCGGGTTCATACTACAATGAGCAGTTCTTC. Protein sequence: CASSLAGSYYNEQFF.

The rearrangement links TRBV9 to TRBJ2-1; D might be TRBD1 (6 bases). V shed 4 bases and J shed 0 bases, with 11 bases lying between them. Germline CDR1 reads SGDLS; CDR2 reads YYNGEE. This CDR3 region has 15 residues. CDR3 nucleotides: TGTGCCAGCAGCAAACAGGGAAACTCCTACAATGAGCAGTTCTTC. This encodes CASSKQGNSYNEQFF. Based on the CDR3 plus reference TRBV9 and TRBJ2-1, the full variable domain is DSGVTQTPKHLITATGQRVTLRCSPRSGDLSVYWYQQSLDQGLQFLIQYYNGEERAKGNILERFSAQQFPDLHSELNLSSLELGDSALYFCASSKQGNSYNEQFFGPGTRLTVL.

The genes are TRBV24-1 and TRBJ2-3, with D perhaps being TRBD1 or TRBD2 (5 bases each). Trimming shortened V by 4 bases and J by 0 bases, and 10 bases separated the two germline ends. This CDR3 spans 15 amino acids. The germline V gene has CDR1 KGHDR and CDR2 SFDVKD. CDR3 DNA: TGTGCCACCAGTGACCCGAGGGACAGCACAGATACGCAGTATTTT. Its translation: CATSDPRDSTDTQYF.

This clonotype was found a few times. The chain couples TRBV7-2 to TRBJ2-1; no clear D. The CDR3 spans 14 residues. V gave up 5 bases and J gave up 5 bases, with 13 bases separating them. Germline loops: CDR1 SGHTA, CDR2 FQGNSA. The CDR3 protein is CASSLLSPNNEQFF. CDR3 nucleotides: TGTGCCAGCAGCCTACTGAGCCCCAACAATGAGCAGTTCTTC. The full variable domain, completed using reference TRBV7-2 and TRBJ2-1, is GAGVSQSPSNKVTEKGKDVELRCDPISGHTALYWYRQSLGQGLEFLIYFQGNSAPDKSGLPSDRFSAERTGGSVSTLTIQRTQQEDSAVYLCASSLLSPNNEQFFGPGTRLTVL.

This clonotype occurred a few times. V is TRBV9 and J is TRBJ2-1; TRBD2 aligns across 8 bases. The CDR3 covers 14 residues. The V and J ends lost 0 bases and 6 bases, in that order; junction bases with no gene match: 2. Per the germline V gene, CDR1 is SGDLS and CDR2 is YYNGEE. CDR3 loop: CASSVAGGFNEQFF. The CDR3 DNA sequence: TGTGCCAGCAGCGTAGCGGGAGGGTTCAATGAGCAGTTCTTC.

This clonotype has only a few counts. The chain joins TRBV5-1 to TRBJ2-1; 8 nucleotides line up with TRBD1. V shed 4 bases, J shed 7 bases, and the junction held 10 bases outside the gene matches. Germline V gene sequence: CDR1 SGHRS, CDR2 YFSETQ. The CDR3 loop spans 15 amino acids. CDR3 loop: CASSNPDRGENEQFF. The DNA of the CDR3 is TGCGCCAGCAGCAATCCTGACAGGGGAGAGAATGAGCAGTTCTTC.

The sample holds a few counts of this clonotype. The chain couples TRBV7-6 to TRBJ2-3, with TRBD1 identical over 12 bases. The CDR3 length is 16 residues. Unmatched junction bases numbered 7, after V lost 5 bases and J lost 4 bases. CDR1 SGHVS and CDR2 FNYEAQ come from the germline V gene. The CDR3 DNA reads TGTGCCAGCAGCCTCGGGACAGGGGGCTTGGCAGATACGCAGTATTTT. This codes for CASSLGTGGLADTQYF.

The chain employs TRBV2 and TRBJ2-1; D is undetermined. The CDR3 contains 15 residues. Deletions cut 10 bases from V and 0 bases from J, with 16 bases between. Germline loops: CDR1 SNHLY, CDR2 FYNNEI. The CDR3 region has the DNA TGTGCCAACCCGGTCAGAGAGAGCTCCTACAATGAGCAGTTCTTC. It specifies CANPVRESSYNEQFF.